The text below deals with one T cell receptor (beta chain). Patients with resected limited-stage small-cell lung cancer, operated 2008 to 2020. The CDR3 totals 14 residues. V dropped 11 bases and J dropped 4; count of bases not matched to a gene: 11. Per the germline V gene, CDR1 is SNHLY and CDR2 is FYNNEI. The sample originates from a study of T cells and copy number aberrations in small-cell lung cancer. Method: immunoSEQ multiplex PCR; TCRdb's copy keeps in-frame clones and lacks some. The sample includes some 270 clones, roughly 86% of them seen just once. This sequence joins TRBV2 and TRBJ1-5; 7 bases agree with TRBD1. What was sequenced was tumor tissue. The TCR originated in a woman aged 70-85 years with small cell lung cancer. CDR3 bases: TGTGCCGTACAGGGGAAGGATGTTAATCAGCCCCAGCATTTT. Its protein product is CAVQGKDVNQPQHF.